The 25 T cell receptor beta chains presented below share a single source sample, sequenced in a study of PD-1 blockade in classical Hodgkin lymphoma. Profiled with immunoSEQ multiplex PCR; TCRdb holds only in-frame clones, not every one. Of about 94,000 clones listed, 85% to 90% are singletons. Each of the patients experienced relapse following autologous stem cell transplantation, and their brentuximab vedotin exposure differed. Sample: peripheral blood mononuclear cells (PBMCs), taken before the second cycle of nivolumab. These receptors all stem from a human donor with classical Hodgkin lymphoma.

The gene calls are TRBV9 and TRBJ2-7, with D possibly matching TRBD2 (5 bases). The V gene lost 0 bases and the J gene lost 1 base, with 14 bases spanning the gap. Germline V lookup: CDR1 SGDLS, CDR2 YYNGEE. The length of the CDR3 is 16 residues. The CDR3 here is CASSVGTGNPSYEQYF. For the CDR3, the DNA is TGTGCCAGCAGCGTAGGAACCGGGAACCCATCCTACGAGCAGTACTTC.

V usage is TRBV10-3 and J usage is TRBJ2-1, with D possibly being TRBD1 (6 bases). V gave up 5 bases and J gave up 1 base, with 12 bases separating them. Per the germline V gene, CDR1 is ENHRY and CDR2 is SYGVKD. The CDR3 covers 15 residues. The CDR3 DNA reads TGTGCCATCAGTCCCAGGACAGAATCCTACAATGAGCAGTTCTTC. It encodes CAISPRTESYNEQFF.

Written as DNA, the CDR3 is TGTGCCAGCAGCAAAGCAAAGTTCTCCGGGACAGGGGGCAGAGTGGATACGCAGTATTTT. This codes for CASSKAKFSGTGGRVDTQYF. The J gene is TRBJ2-3, the V gene TRBV21-1; the table's D call, TRBD1, has no DNA check behind it. TRBV21-1 is a listed pseudogene. This CDR3 comprises 20 residues.

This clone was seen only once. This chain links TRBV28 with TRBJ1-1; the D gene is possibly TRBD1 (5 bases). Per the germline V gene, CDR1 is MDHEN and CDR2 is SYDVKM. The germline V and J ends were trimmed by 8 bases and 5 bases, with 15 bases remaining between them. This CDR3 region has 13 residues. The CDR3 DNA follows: TGTGCCAGCTGGAGAGCAGGGAGTACTGAAGCTTTCTTT. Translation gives CASWRAGSTEAFF.

CDR3 protein: CASSWGQWETQYF. CDR3 DNA sequence: TGTGCCAGCAGCTGGGGACAGTGGGAGACCCAGTACTTC. J is TRBJ2-5 and V is TRBV7-6; 7 bases are a match to TRBD1. The CDR3 length is 13 residues. The V segment lost 4 bases and the J segment 5 bases; nucleotides outside the gene matches: 4. CDR1 is SGHVS, CDR2 FNYEAQ, per germline.

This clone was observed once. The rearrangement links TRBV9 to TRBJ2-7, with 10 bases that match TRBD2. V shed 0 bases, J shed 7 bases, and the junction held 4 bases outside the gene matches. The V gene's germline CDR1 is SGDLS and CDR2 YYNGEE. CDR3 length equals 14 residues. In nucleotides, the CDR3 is TGTGCCAGCAGCGTAGGAGCGGGGGGGCCTGAGCAGTACTTC. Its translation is CASSVGAGGPEQYF.

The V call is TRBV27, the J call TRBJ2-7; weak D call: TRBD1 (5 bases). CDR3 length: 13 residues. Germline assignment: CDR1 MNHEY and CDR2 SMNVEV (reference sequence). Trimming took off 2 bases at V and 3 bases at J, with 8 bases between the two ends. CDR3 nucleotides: TGTGCCAGCAGTTTACAGGGCCGCTACGAGCAGTACTTC. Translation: CASSLQGRYEQYF.

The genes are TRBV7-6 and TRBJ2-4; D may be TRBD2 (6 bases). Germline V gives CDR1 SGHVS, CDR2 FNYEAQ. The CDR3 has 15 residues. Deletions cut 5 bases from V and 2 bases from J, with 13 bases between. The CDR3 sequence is CASSRGGGTKNIQYF. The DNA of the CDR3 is TGTGCCAGCAGCCGAGGCGGAGGGACCAAAAACATTCAGTACTTC.

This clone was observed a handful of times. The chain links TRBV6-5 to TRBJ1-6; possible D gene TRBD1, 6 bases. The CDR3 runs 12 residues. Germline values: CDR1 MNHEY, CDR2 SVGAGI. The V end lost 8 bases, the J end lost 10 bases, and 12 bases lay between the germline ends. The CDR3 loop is CASWGAGSPLHF. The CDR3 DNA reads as TGTGCCAGCTGGGGGGCCGGCTCACCCCTCCACTTT.

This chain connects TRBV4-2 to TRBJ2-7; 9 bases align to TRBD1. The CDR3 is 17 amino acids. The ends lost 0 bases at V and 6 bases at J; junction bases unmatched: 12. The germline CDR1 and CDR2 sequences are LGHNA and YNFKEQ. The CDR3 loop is CASSQEKEGTGIAEQYF. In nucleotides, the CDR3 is TGTGCCAGCAGCCAAGAGAAAGAGGGGACAGGGATAGCCGAGCAGTACTTC.

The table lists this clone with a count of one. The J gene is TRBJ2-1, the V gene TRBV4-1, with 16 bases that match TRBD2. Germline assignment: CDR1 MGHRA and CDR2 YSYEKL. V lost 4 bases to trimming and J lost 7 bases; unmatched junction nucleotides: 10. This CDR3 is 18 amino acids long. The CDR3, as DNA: TGCGCCAGCAGCCTTATACCGGGACTAGCGGGAGGGAGGAATGAGCAGTTCTTC. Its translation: CASSLIPGLAGGRNEQFF.

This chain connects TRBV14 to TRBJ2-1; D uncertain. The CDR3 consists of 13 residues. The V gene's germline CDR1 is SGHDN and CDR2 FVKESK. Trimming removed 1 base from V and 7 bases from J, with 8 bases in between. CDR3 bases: TGTGCCAGCAGCCAAGTTGCCGGTAATGAGCAGTTCTTC. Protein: CASSQVAGNEQFF.

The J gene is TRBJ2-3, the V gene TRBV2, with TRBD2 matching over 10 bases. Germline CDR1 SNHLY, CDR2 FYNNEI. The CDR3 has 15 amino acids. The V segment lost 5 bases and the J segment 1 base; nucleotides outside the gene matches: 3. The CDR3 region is CASSLLAGGTDTQYF. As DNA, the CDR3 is TGTGCCAGCAGTCTTCTAGCGGGAGGCACAGATACGCAGTATTTT.

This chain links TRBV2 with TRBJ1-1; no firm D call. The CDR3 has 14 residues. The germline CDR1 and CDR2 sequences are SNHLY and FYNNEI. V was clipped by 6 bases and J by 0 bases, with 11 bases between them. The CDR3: CASSLIEMNTEAFF. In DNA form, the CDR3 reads TGTGCCAGCAGCCTCATTGAGATGAACACTGAAGCTTTCTTT.

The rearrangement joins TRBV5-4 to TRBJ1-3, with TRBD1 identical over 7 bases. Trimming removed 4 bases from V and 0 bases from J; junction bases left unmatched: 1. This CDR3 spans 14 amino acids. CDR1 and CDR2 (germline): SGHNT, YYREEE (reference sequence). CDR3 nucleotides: TGTGCCAGCAGCAGGGACAGCTCTGGAAACACCATATATTTT. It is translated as CASSRDSSGNTIYF.

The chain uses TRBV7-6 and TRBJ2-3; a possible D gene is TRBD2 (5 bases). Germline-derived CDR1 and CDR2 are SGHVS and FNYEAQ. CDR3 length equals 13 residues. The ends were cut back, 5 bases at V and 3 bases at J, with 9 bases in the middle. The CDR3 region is CASSPPGTDTQYF. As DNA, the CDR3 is TGTGCCAGCAGCCCCCCGGGGACAGATACGCAGTATTTT.

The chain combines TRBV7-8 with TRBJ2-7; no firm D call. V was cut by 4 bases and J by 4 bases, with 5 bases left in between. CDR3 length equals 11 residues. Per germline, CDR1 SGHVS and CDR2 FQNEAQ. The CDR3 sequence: CASSSTYEQYF. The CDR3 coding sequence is TGTGCCAGCAGCTCCACATACGAGCAGTACTTC.

The CDR3 DNA reads TGTGCCAGCAGCTTAGCGTGGCAGGGGACTCGAAACACCATATATTTT. Amino acid sequence: CASSLAWQGTRNTIYF. The chain recombines TRBV7-2 with TRBJ1-3, with D tentatively TRBD1 (6 bases). Germline lookup yields CDR1 SGHTA and CDR2 FQGNSA. V dropped 0 bases and J dropped 5 bases, with 14 bases sitting between them. This CDR3 region has 16 residues.

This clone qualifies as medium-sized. Written as DNA, the CDR3 is TGTGCCAGCAGCTTAGATCCAGGGGATATCTCCGAGCAGTACTTC. It specifies CASSLDPGDISEQYF. This chain connects TRBV11-2 to TRBJ2-7, with D tentatively TRBD1 (6 bases). This CDR3 is built from 15 residues. Between the trimmed V and J ends, which lost 0 bases and 6 bases, there was a span of 15 bases. Germline V CDR1 and CDR2: SGHAT, FQNNGV.

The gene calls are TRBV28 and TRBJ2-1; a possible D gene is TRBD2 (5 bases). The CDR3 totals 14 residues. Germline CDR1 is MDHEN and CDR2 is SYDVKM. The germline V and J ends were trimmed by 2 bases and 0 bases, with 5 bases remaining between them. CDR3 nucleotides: TGTGCCAGCAGTTTAGGGAGCTCCTACAATGAGCAGTTCTTC. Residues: CASSLGSSYNEQFF.

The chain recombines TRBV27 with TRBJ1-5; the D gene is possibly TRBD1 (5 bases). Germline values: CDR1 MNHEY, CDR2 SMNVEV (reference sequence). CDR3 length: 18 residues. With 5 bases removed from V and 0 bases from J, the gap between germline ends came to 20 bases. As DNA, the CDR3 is TGTGCCAGCAGTCCCACGGGGGGAATCGGTTATAGCAATCAGCCCCAGCATTTT. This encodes CASSPTGGIGYSNQPQHF.

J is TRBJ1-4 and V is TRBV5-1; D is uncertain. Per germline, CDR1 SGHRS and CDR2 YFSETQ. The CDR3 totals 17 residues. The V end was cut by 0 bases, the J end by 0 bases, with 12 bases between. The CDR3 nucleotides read TGCGCCAGCAGCTTGGACAGAACGGAGGCAACTAATGAAAAACTGTTTTTT. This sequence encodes CASSLDRTEATNEKLFF. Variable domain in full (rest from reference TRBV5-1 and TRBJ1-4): KAGVTQTPRYLIKTRGQQVTLSCSPISGHRSVSWYQQTPGQGLQFLFEYFSETQRNKGNFPGRFSGRQFSNSRSEMNVSTLELGDSALYLCASSLDRTEATNEKLFFGSGTQLSVL.

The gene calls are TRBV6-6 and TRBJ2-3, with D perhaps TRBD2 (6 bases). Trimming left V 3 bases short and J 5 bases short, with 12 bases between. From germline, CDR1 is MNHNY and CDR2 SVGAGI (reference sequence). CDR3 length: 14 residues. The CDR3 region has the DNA TGTGCCAGCAGTTATTGGGGGGACTTAGATACGCAGTATTTT. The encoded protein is CASSYWGDLDTQYF.

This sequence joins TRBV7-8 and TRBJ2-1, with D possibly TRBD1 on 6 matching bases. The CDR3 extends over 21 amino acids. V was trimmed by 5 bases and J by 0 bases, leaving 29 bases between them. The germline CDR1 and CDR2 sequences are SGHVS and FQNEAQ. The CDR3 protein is CASSLAWTEELPFRSYNEQFF. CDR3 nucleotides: TGTGCCAGCAGCCTTGCATGGACAGAAGAACTCCCATTCCGCTCCTACAATGAGCAGTTCTTC. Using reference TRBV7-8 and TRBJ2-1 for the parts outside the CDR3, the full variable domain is GAGVSQSPRYKVAKRGQDVALRCDPISGHVSLFWYQQALGQGPEFLTYFQNEAQLDKSGLPSDRFFAERPEGSVSTLKIQRTQQEDSAVYLCASSLAWTEELPFRSYNEQFFGPGTRLTVL.

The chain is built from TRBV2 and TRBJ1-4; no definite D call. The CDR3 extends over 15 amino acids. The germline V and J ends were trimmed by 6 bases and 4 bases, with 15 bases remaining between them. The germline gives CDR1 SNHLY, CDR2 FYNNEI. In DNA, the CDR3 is TGTGCCAGCAGCTGCTCACGGGCTAATAATGAAAAACTGTTTTTT. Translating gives CASSCSRANNEKLFF. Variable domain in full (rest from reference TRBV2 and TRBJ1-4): EPEVTQTPSHQVTQMGQEVILRCVPISNHLYFYWYRQILGQKVEFLVSFYNNEISEKSEIFDDQFSVERPDGSNFTLKIRSTKLEDSAMYFCASSCSRANNEKLFFGSGTQLSVL.